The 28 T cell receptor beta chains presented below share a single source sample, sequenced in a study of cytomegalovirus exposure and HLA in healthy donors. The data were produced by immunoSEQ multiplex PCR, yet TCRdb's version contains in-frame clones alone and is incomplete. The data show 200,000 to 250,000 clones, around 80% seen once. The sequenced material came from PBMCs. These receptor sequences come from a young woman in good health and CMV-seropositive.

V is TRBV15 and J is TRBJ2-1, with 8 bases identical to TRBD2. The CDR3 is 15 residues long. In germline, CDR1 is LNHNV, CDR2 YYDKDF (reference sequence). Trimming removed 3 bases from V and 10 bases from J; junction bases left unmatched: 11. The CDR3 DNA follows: TGTGCCACCAGCAGGAACTCCGGTACTAGCGGAGAGCAGTTCTTC. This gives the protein CATSRNSGTSGEQFF.

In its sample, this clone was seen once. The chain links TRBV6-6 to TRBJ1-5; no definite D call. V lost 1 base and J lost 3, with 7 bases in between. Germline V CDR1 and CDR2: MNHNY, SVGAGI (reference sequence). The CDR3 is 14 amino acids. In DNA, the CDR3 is TGTGCCAGCAGTTACTTGGCTGTCAATCAGCCCCAGCATTTT. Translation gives CASSYLAVNQPQHF.

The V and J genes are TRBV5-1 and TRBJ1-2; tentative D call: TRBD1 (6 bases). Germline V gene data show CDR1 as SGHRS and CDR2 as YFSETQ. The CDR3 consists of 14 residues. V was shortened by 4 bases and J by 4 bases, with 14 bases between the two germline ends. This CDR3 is CASSVEGQRYGYTF. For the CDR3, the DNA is TGCGCCAGCAGCGTGGAAGGACAGCGCTATGGCTACACCTTC. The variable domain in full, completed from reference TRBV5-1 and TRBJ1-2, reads KAGVTQTPRYLIKTRGQQVTLSCSPISGHRSVSWYQQTPGQGLQFLFEYFSETQRNKGNFPGRFSGRQFSNSRSEMNVSTLELGDSALYLCASSVEGQRYGYTFGSGTRLTVV.

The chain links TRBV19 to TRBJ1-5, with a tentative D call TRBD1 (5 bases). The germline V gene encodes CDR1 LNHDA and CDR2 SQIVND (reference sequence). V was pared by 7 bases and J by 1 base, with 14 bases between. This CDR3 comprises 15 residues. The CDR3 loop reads CASTHRGMSNQPQHF. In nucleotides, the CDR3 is TGTGCCAGTACCCACCGGGGGATGAGCAATCAGCCCCAGCATTTT.

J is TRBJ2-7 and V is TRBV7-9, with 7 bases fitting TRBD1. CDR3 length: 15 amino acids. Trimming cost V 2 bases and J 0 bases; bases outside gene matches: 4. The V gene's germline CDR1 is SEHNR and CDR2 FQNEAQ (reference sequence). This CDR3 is CASSLRDSFSYEQYF. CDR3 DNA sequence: TGTGCCAGCAGCTTACGGGACAGCTTCTCCTACGAGCAGTACTTC.

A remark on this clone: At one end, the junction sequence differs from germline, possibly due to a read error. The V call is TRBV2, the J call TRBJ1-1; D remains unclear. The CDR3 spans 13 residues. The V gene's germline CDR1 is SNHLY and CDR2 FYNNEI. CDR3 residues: CASSDGENAEAFF. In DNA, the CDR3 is TGTGCCAGCAGTGATGGGGAGAACGCTGAAGCTTTCTTT.

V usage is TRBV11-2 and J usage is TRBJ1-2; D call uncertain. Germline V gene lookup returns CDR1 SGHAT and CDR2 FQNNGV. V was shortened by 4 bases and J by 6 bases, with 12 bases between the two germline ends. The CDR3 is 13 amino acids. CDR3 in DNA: TGTGCCAGCAGCTATTCTGGGCCAGATGGCTACACCTTC. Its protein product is CASSYSGPDGYTF.

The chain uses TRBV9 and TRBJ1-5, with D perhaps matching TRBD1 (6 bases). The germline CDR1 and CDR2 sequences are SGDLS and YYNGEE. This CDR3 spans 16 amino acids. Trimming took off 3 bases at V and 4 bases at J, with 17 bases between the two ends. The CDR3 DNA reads TGTGCCAGCAGCGCGGACAGCGGGACGGCTAATCAGCCCCAGCATTTT. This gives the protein CASSADSGTANQPQHF.

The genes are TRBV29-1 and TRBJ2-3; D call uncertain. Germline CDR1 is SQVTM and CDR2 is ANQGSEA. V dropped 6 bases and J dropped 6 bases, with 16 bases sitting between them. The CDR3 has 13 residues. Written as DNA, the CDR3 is TGCAGCGTCCAGATGCCCGCCGGGGATACGCAGTATTTT. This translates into CSVQMPAGDTQYF.

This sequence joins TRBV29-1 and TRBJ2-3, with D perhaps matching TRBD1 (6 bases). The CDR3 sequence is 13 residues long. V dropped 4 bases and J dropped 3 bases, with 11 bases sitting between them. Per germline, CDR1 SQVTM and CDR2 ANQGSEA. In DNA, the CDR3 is TGCAGCGTTGTGGGGGCCGAAACAGATACGCAGTATTTT. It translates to CSVVGAETDTQYF.

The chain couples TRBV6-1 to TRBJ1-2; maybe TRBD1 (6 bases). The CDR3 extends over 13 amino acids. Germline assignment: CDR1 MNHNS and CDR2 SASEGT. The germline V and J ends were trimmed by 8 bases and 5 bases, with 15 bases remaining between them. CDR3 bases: TGTGCCAGCCTGGGGGGCCTACTATATGGCTACACCTTC. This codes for CASLGGLLYGYTF.

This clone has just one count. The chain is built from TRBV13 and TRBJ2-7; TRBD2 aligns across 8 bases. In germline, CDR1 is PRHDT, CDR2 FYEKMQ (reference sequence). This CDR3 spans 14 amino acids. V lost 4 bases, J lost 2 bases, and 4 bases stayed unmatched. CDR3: CASSSREGPYEQYF. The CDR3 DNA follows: TGTGCCAGCAGCTCCCGGGAGGGCCCCTACGAGCAGTACTTC.

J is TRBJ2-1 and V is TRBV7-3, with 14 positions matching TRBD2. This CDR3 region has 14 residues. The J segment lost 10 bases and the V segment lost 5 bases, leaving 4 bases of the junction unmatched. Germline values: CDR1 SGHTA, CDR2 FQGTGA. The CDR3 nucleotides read TGTGCCAGCAGCGGGACTAGCGGGAGCCTCGAGCAGTTCTTC. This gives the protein CASSGTSGSLEQFF.

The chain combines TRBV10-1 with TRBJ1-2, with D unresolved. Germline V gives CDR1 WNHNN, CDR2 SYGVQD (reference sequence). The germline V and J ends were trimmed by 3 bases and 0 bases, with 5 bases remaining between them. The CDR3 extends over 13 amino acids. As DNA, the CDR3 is TGCGCCAGCAGTGATCGGACTAACTATGGCTACACCTTC. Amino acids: CASSDRTNYGYTF.

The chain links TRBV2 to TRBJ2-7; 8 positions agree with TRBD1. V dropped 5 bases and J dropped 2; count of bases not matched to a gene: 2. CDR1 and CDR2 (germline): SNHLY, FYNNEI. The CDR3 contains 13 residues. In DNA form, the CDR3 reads TGTGCCAGCAGTCGGGACAGGACCTACGAGCAGTACTTC. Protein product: CASSRDRTYEQYF.

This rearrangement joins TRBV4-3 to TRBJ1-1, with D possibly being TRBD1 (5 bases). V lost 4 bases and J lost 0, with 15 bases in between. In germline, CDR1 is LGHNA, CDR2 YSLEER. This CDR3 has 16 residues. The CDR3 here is CASSRDSSLMNTEAFF. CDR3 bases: TGCGCCAGCAGCCGAGACAGTAGCCTCATGAACACTGAAGCTTTCTTT.

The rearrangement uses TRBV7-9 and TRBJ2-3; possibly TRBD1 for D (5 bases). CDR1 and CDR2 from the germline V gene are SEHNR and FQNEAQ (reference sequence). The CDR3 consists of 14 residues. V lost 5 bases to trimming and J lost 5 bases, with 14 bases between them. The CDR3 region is CASSLSGFQDTQYF. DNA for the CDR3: TGTGCCAGCAGCCTTTCAGGGTTTCAAGATACGCAGTATTTT.

The CDR3 here is CAVQGDEKLFF. The CDR3 DNA follows: TGTGCCGTCCAGGGAGATGAAAAACTGTTTTTT. The chain joins TRBV27 to TRBJ1-4, with D perhaps matching TRBD1 (5 bases). The V gene's germline CDR1 is MNHEY and CDR2 SMNVEV (reference sequence). V lost 11 bases and J 6 bases, leaving 10 bases between the germline ends. This CDR3 has 11 amino acids.

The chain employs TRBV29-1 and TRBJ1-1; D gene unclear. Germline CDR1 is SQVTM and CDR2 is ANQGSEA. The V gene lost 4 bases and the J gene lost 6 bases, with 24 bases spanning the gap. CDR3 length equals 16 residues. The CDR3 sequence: CSVGLRTHTSRAEAFF. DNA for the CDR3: TGCAGCGTTGGCTTGCGGACGCACACATCGAGGGCTGAAGCTTTCTTT.

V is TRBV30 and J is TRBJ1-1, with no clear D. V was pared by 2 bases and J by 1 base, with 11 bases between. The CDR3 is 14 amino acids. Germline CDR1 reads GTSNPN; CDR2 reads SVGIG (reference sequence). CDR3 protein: CAWSLGSPNTEAFF. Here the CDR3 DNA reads TGTGCCTGGAGTCTTGGGTCCCCGAACACTGAAGCTTTCTTT.

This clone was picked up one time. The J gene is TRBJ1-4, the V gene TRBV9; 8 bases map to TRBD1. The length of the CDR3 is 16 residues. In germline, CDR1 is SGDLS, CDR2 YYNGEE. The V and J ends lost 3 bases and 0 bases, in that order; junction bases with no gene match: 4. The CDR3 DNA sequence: TGTGCCAGCAGCGCCGGGACAGGTTCAACTAATGAAAAACTGTTTTTT. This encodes CASSAGTGSTNEKLFF.

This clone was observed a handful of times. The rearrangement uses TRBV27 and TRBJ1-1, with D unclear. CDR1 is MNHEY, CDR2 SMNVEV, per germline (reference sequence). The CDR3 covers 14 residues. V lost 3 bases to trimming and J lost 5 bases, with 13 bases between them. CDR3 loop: CASSFNPGGTEAFF. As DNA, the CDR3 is TGTGCCAGCAGTTTTAATCCCGGTGGGACTGAAGCTTTCTTT.

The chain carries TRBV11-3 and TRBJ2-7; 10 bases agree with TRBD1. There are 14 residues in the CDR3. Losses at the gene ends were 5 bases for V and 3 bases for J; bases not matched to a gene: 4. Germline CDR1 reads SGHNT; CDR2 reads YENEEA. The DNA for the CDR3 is TGTGCCAGCAGCCCATGGACAGGGGGCTACGAGCAGTACTTC. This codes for CASSPWTGGYEQYF.

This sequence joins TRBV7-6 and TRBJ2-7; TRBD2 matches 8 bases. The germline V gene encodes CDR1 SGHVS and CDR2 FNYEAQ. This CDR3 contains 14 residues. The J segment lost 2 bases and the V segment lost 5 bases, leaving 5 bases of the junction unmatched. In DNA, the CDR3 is TGTGCCAGCAGCACCAGCGGGAGACCCTACGAGCAGTACTTC. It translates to CASSTSGRPYEQYF.

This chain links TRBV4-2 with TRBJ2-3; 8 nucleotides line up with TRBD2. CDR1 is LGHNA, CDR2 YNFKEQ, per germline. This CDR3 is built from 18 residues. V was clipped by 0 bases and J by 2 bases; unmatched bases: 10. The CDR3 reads CASSQELAGGGNTDTQYF. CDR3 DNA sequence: TGTGCCAGCAGCCAAGAGTTAGCGGGCGGGGGGAACACAGATACGCAGTATTTT.

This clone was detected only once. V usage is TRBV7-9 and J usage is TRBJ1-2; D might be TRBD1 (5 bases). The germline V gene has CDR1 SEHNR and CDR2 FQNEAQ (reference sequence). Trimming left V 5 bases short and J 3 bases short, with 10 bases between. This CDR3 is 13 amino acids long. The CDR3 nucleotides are TGTGCCAGCAGCCGGGACTCTTACTATGGCTACACCTTC. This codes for CASSRDSYYGYTF.

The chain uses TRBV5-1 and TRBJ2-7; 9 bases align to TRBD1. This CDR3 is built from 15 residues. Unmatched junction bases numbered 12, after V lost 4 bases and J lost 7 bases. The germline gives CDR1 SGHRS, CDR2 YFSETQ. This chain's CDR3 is CASSRATGGLREQYF. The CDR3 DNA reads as TGCGCCAGCAGCCGCGCGACAGGGGGGTTGCGGGAGCAGTACTTC.

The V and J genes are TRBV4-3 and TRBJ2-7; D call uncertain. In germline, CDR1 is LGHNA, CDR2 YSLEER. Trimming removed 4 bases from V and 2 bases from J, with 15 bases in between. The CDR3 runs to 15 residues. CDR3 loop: CASSLAARSTYEQYF. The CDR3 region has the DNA TGCGCCAGCAGCCTTGCGGCTAGGTCAACCTACGAGCAGTACTTC.